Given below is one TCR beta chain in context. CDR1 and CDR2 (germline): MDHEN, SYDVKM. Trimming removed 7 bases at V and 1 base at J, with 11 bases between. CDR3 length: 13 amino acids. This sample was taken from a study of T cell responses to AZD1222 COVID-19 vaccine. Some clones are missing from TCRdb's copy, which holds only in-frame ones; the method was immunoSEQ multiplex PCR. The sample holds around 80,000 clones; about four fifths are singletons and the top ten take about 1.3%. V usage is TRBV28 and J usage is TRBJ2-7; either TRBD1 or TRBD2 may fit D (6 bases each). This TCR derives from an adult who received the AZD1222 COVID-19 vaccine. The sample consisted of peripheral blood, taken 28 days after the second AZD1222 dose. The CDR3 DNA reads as TGTGCCAGCACCATAGGGGGGTCCTACGAGCAGTACTTC. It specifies CASTIGGSYEQYF.